The present TCR beta chain was sequenced within a study of vaccination and CD4 T cells after COVID-19. About the study: Samples after vaccination came a median about 72 days past dose two, ranging 14 to 241.

This clonotype was detected only a few times. The antigen remains undetermined. Treatment of the sample: approximately 9-day PBMC culture with coronavirus spike peptide pools or control peptides (ViraFEST assay). The Oncomine TCR Beta short-read assay was applied to DNA of cultured CD4+ T cells. TCRdb re-derived calls from the PCR reads in MiXCR, one entry per CDR3 protein. Among 14,000 or so distinct CDR3 sequences listed, about 30% were seen once. The CDR3 runs 15 residues. V was clipped by 0 bases and J by 4 bases, with 15 bases between them. The V gene's germline CDR1 is DFQATT and CDR2 SNEGSKA (reference sequence).

The rearrangement uses TRBV20-1 and TRBJ1-2; D possibly corresponds to TRBD1 (6 bases). This receptor was taken from a human donor with COVID-19. The sequenced sample was cultured CD4+ T cells from blood. CDR3 DNA sequence: TGCAGTGCTAGAGACCAGACGGGGGGCGGCTATGGCTACACCTTC. Translation: CSARDQTGGGYGYTF.